The 22 T cell receptor beta chains in this list originate from one sample, sequenced in a study of shared clonotypes between healthy human individuals (dated by TCRdb to 2018 to 2020). The library came from the immunoSEQ multiplex PCR assay. Sourced from immuneACCESS, this table was stored by TCRdb with only in-frame sequences that have V and J called. A share of the clones is absent; for the studies checked, an unresolved V gene accounts for under half, and the remainder has no known explanation. The sample yields roughly 2.4 million clones; under 97% were counted once. Of the sample, more than 0.1% is held by the ten largest clones. Sequencing was carried out using naive CD4+ T cells sorted from blood. The cell subset or site label on this specimen signifies: CD45RA+ positively selected. The receptors originated from a young man in good health.

The chain couples TRBV10-3 to TRBJ2-1, with TRBD2 matching 14 bases. CDR3 length: 16 amino acids. The ends lost 6 bases at V and 8 bases at J; junction bases unmatched: 9. Per the germline V gene, CDR1 is ENHRY and CDR2 is SYGVKD. CDR3 DNA sequence: TGTGCCATCAGGGGGACTAGCGGGAGAGGGGCCTATGAGCAGTTCTTC. Translating gives CAIRGTSGRGAYEQFF.

The chain links TRBV27 to TRBJ2-7; D is perhaps TRBD1 (6 bases). The CDR3 has 14 amino acids. The ends were cut back, 1 base at V and 2 bases at J, with 9 bases in the middle. Looked up from germline, CDR1 is MNHEY and CDR2 is SMNVEV (reference sequence). CDR3 in amino acids: CASSLYPGAYEQYF. CDR3 in DNA: TGTGCCAGCAGTTTATACCCAGGGGCCTACGAGCAGTACTTC.

The chain is built from TRBV11-2 and TRBJ2-7, with no clear D. Between the trimmed V and J ends, which lost 1 base and 8 bases, there was a span of 6 bases. The CDR3 is made up of 11 amino acids. Germline V CDR1 and CDR2: SGHAT, FQNNGV. The CDR3 sequence: CASSLALKQYF. The CDR3 coding sequence is TGTGCCAGCAGCTTAGCCCTCAAGCAGTACTTC.

J is TRBJ2-7 and V is TRBV10-1; 11 bases match TRBD1. This CDR3 has 16 residues. The J segment lost 3 bases and the V segment lost 0 bases, leaving 4 bases of the junction unmatched. Per the germline V gene, CDR1 is WNHNN and CDR2 is SYGVQD (reference sequence). The CDR3 region has the DNA TGCGCCAGCAGTGAGTCCGCCGGGACAGGGGGCTACGAGCAGTACTTC. It encodes CASSESAGTGGYEQYF.

The genes are TRBV6-5 and TRBJ2-7; no clear D. CDR1 and CDR2 from the germline V gene are MNHEY and SVGAGI. The CDR3 spans 14 residues. Trimming left V 6 bases short and J 0 bases short, with 12 bases between. CDR3 sequence reads: CASRIVRSSYEQYF. The DNA for the CDR3 is TGTGCCAGCAGGATAGTGCGATCCTCCTACGAGCAGTACTTC.

Only a few counts were recorded for this clone. V is TRBV5-5 and J is TRBJ1-5, with 7 bases identical to TRBD1. This CDR3 region has 16 residues. J gave up 3 bases and V 0 bases, and 6 bases lay outside the gene matches. From germline, CDR1 is SGHKS and CDR2 YYEKEE (reference sequence). The CDR3 sequence is CASSLEAGGVNQPQHF. CDR3 sequence (DNA): TGTGCCAGCAGCTTGGAGGCAGGGGGGGTCAATCAGCCCCAGCATTTT.

The chain is built from TRBV25-1 and TRBJ2-7; 7 bases match TRBD1. CDR3 length: 12 residues. V shed 5 bases and J 9 bases; nucleotides not matched to a gene: 7. Per the germline V gene, CDR1 is MGHDK and CDR2 is SYGVNS. As DNA, the CDR3 is TGTGCCAGCAGTACCTTGGGGGACAGGCAGTACTTC. Translated, it gives CASSTLGDRQYF.

The chain uses TRBV6-5 and TRBJ1-5; 9 bases agree with TRBD1. This CDR3 is 15 amino acids long. CDR1 is MNHEY and CDR2 is SVGAGI in the germline V gene. V was pared by 5 bases and J by 6 bases, with 8 bases of the junction left unmatched. The CDR3, as DNA: TGTGCCAGCAGTCCGGTTAACAGGGGGCTTCAGCCCCAGCATTTT. Translation gives CASSPVNRGLQPQHF.

This CDR3 reads CASSLTSPSNEQFF. The CDR3 DNA reads TGTGCCAGCAGCTTAACCTCGCCGTCCAATGAGCAGTTCTTC. The chain carries TRBV7-8 and TRBJ2-1; no clear D gene. In germline, CDR1 is SGHVS, CDR2 FQNEAQ. The CDR3 spans 14 residues. V dropped 2 bases and J dropped 6 bases, with 11 bases sitting between them.

The chain's CDR3 is CASSSTQASSGANVLTF. CDR3 DNA: TGTGCCAGCAGCTCAACACAGGCTAGCTCTGGGGCCAACGTCCTGACTTTC. V gene TRBV7-2 combines with J gene TRBJ2-6, with D possibly being TRBD1 (5 bases). Deletions cut 4 bases from V and 0 bases from J, with 13 bases between. The CDR3 runs 17 residues. Per germline, CDR1 SGHTA and CDR2 FQGNSA.

The rearrangement links TRBV5-6 to TRBJ2-1, with 11 bases matching TRBD2. The junction had 9 bases not matched to a gene; V was cut back by 3 bases and J by 4 bases. This CDR3 region has 17 residues. The germline gives CDR1 SGHDT, CDR2 YYEEEE. The CDR3 loop is CASSWLNSGGAYNEQFF. The CDR3 DNA follows: TGTGCCAGCAGCTGGTTGAATAGCGGGGGGGCATACAATGAGCAGTTCTTC.

V is TRBV5-1 and J is TRBJ2-1, with TRBD2 matching 13 bases. Per the germline V gene, CDR1 is SGHRS and CDR2 is YFSETQ. J gave up 8 bases and V 4 bases, and 9 bases lay outside the gene matches. This CDR3 contains 16 residues. The CDR3 DNA reads as TGCGCCAGCAGCACAGCCGGGACTAGCGGGATCCATGAGCAGTTCTTC. Translation: CASSTAGTSGIHEQFF.

On this clone itself: This sample includes further DNA sequences coding for the same CDR3. The chain is built from TRBV29-1 and TRBJ1-1; D gene ambiguous. The CDR3 runs 10 residues. V lost 4 bases to trimming and J lost 1 base, with 1 base between them. CDR1 is SQVTM, CDR2 ANQGSEA, per germline. The CDR3 coding sequence is TGCAGCGTTGGGAACACTGAAGCTTTCTTT. Its translation: CSVGNTEAFF.

In this sample, this clone turned up a few times. The sample holds other DNA sequences that translate to the same CDR3. The V gene is TRBV27, the J gene TRBJ1-2; tentative D call: TRBD1 (5 bases). Germline assignment: CDR1 MNHEY and CDR2 SMNVEV (reference sequence). The CDR3 has 13 amino acids. Trimming left V 6 bases short and J 3 bases short, with 11 bases between. CDR3 sequence reads: CASSPSGYYGYTF. The CDR3 DNA sequence: TGTGCCAGCAGCCCTTCAGGGTACTATGGCTACACCTTC.

The chain is built from TRBV5-6 and TRBJ2-7; 9 positions match TRBD1. CDR1 SGHDT and CDR2 YYEEEE come from the germline V gene. This CDR3 is 16 amino acids long. Losses at the gene ends were 3 bases for V and 4 bases for J; bases not matched to a gene: 11. The CDR3, as DNA: TGTGCCAGCAGCTCCCAGGACAGGGGCCTCCGTTACGAGCAGTACTTC. Translation gives CASSSQDRGLRYEQYF.

The CDR3 sequence: CASSFWRGSENTEAFF. The CDR3 nucleotides are TGTGCCAGCAGCTTCTGGAGGGGTAGTGAGAACACTGAAGCTTTCTTT. The V call is TRBV7-9, the J call TRBJ1-1, with D tentatively TRBD1 (5 bases). Trimming took off 3 bases at V and 1 base at J, with 15 bases between the two ends. Germline values: CDR1 SEHNR, CDR2 FQNEAQ (reference sequence). The CDR3 covers 16 residues.

To note about this clone: The sample holds other DNA sequences that translate to the same CDR3. The chain couples TRBV29-1 to TRBJ1-1; D not resolved. The CDR3 runs to 11 residues. Germline CDR1 reads SQVTM; CDR2 reads ANQGSEA. Trimming took 4 bases from V and 1 from J, leaving 4 bases between them. CDR3 bases: TGCAGCGTTGGACAGAACACTGAAGCTTTCTTT. Protein: CSVGQNTEAFF.

V is TRBV28 and J is TRBJ2-2; D is perhaps TRBD1 or TRBD2 (7 bases each). The CDR3 runs to 16 residues. V lost 5 bases to trimming and J lost 5 bases, with 18 bases between them. Germline CDR1 reads MDHEN; CDR2 reads SYDVKM. Written as DNA, the CDR3 is TGTGCCAGCAGTAACCCCAGGGGGGGCGGGACCGGGGAGCTGTTTTTT. It specifies CASSNPRGGGTGELFF.

This chain links TRBV6-6 with TRBJ2-3; 7 bases are a match to TRBD2. Trimming took 6 bases from V and 0 from J; bases not matched to a gene: 6. CDR1 and CDR2 from the germline V gene are MNHNY and SVGAGI (reference sequence). This CDR3 spans 15 amino acids. The CDR3 nucleotides are TGTGCCAGCAGGGAGACTAGCCAAAGCACAGATACGCAGTATTTT. Its protein product is CASRETSQSTDTQYF.

The CDR3 spells CAWSALQGRGSPLHF. CDR3 nucleotides: TGTGCCTGGAGTGCTTTACAGGGTAGAGGATCACCCCTCCACTTT. This chain links TRBV30 with TRBJ1-6, with a possible D match to TRBD1 (6 bases). Germline CDR1 is GTSNPN and CDR2 is SVGIG (reference sequence). The CDR3 contains 15 residues. The V end was cut by 1 base, the J end by 10 bases, with 17 bases between.

Regarding this clone: Different DNA sequences within this sample yield the same CDR3. V gene TRBV2 combines with J gene TRBJ1-3; D is ambiguous. The CDR3 has 13 amino acids. V was shortened by 3 bases and J by 2 bases, with 5 bases between the two germline ends. CDR1 and CDR2 (germline): SNHLY, FYNNEI. In DNA, the CDR3 is TGTGCCAGCAGTGAGCAAACTGGAAACACCATATATTTT. It translates to CASSEQTGNTIYF.

To note about this clone: The identical CDR3 is also encoded by other nucleotide sequences in the sample. The chain uses TRBV4-3 and TRBJ2-7; TRBD2 matches 7 bases. After removal of 0 bases from V and 1 base from J, the junction contained 3 bases not matched to a gene. The germline V gene has CDR1 LGHNA and CDR2 YSLEER. The CDR3 loop spans 15 amino acids. Here the CDR3 DNA reads TGCGCCAGCAGCCAAGAGGGTAGCGGGTCCTACGAGCAGTACTTC. Protein: CASSQEGSGSYEQYF.